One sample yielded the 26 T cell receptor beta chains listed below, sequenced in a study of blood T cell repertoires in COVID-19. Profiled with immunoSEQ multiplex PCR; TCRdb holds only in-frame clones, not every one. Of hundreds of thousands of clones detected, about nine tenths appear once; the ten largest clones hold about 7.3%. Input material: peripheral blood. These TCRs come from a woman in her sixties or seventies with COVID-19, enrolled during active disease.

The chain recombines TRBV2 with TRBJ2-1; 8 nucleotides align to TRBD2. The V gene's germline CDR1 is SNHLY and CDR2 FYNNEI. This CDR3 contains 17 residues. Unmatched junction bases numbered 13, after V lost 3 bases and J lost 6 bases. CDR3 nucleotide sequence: TGTGCCAGCAGTGAGGGGTTTGGGGTAGCGGGGACCAATGAGCAGTTCTTC. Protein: CASSEGFGVAGTNEQFF.

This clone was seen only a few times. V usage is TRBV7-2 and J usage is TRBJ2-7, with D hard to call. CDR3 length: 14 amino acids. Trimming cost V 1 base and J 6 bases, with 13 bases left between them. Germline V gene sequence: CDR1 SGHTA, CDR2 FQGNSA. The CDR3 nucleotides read TGTGCCAGCAGCTTAGGGGCCCCACGTCCCGAGCAGTACTTC. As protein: CASSLGAPRPEQYF.

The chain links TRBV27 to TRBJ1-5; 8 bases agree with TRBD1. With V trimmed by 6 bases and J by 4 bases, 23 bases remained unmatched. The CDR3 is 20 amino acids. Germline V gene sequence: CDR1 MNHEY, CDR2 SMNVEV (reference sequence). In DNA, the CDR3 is TGTGCCAGCAGCAGAGAAGGGCGGACAGGGACTTTAGGGTCAAATCAGCCCCAGCATTTT. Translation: CASSREGRTGTLGSNQPQHF.

This CDR3 is CASSHTPDRDIEQYF. DNA of the CDR3: TGTGCCAGCTCACACACCCCGGACAGGGATATCGAGCAGTACTTC. The chain combines TRBV18 with TRBJ2-7; TRBD1 aligns across 8 bases. The J segment lost 6 bases and the V segment lost 4 bases, leaving 11 bases of the junction unmatched. Per the germline V gene, CDR1 is KGHSH and CDR2 is LQKENI. The CDR3 loop spans 15 amino acids.

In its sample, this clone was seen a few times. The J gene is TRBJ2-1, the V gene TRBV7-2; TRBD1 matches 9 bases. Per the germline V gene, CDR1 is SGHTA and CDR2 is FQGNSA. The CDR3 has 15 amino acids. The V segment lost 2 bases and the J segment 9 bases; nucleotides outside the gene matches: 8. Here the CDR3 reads CASSLTGGITGEQFF. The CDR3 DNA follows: TGTGCCAGCAGCTTAACAGGGGGCATTACAGGTGAGCAGTTCTTC.

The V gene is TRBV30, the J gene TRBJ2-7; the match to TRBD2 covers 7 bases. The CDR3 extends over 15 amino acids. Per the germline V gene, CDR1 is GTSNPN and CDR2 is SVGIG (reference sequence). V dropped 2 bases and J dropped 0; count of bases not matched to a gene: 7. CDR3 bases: TGTGCCTGGAGTTGGTCGGGCGGGGGCTCCTACGAGCAGTACTTC. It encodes CAWSWSGGGSYEQYF.

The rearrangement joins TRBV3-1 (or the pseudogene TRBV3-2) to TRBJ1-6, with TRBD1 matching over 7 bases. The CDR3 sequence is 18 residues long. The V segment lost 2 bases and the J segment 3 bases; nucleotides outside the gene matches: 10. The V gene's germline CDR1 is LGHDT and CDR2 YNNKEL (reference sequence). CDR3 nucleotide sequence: TGTGCCAGCAGCCAAATAGACAGGGCCGGCTACTATAATTCACCCCTCCACTTT. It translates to CASSQIDRAGYYNSPLHF.

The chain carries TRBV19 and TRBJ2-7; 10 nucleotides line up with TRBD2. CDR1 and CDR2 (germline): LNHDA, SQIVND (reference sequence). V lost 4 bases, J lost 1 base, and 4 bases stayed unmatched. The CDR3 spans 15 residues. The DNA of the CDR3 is TGTGCCAGTAGTACCAGCGGGGGGGCATCCTACGAGCAGTACTTC. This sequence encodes CASSTSGGASYEQYF. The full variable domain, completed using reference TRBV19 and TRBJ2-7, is DGGITQSPKYLFRKEGQNVTLSCEQNLNHDAMYWYRQDPGQGLRLIYYSQIVNDFQKGDIAEGYSVSREKKESFPLTVTSAQKNPTAFYLCASSTSGGASYEQYFGPGTRLTVT.

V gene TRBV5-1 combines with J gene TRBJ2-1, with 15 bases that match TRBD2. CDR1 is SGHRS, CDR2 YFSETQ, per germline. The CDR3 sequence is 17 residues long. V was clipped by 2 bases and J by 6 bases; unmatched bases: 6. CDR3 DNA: TGCGCCAGCAGCTTCGGACTAGCGGGGGGGCCAAGCAATGAGCAGTTCTTC. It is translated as CASSFGLAGGPSNEQFF.

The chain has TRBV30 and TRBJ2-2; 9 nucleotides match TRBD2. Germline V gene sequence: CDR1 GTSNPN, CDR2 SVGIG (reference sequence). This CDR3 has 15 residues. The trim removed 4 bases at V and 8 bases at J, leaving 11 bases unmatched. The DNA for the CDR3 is TGTGCCTGGACAACCACGGGACTAGCAAATGGGGAGCTGTTTTTT. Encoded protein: CAWTTTGLANGELFF.

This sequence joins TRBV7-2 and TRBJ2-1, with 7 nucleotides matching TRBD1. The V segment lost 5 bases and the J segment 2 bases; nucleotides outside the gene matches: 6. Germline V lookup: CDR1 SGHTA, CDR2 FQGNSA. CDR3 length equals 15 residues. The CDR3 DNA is TGTGCCAGCAGCGTGACCAGGGGGACCTACAATGAGCAGTTCTTC. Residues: CASSVTRGTYNEQFF. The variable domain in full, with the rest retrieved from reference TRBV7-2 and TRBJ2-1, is GAGVSQSPSNKVTEKGKDVELRCDPISGHTALYWYRQSLGQGLEFLIYFQGNSAPDKSGLPSDRFSAERTGGSVSTLTIQRTQQEDSAVYLCASSVTRGTYNEQFFGPGTRLTVL.

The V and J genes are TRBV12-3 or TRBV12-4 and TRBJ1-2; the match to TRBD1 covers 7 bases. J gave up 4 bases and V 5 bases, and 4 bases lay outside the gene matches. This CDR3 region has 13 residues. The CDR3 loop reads CASSSWDSYGYTF. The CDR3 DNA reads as TGTGCCAGCAGTAGTTGGGACAGCTATGGCTACACCTTC.

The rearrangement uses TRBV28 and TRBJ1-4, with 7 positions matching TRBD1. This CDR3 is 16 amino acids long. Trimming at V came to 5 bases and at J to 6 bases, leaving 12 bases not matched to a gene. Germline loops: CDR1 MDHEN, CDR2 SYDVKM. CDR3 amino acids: CASSLGQSVGHEKLFF. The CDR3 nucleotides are TGTGCCAGCAGTCTGGGACAGTCAGTCGGACATGAAAAACTGTTTTTT.

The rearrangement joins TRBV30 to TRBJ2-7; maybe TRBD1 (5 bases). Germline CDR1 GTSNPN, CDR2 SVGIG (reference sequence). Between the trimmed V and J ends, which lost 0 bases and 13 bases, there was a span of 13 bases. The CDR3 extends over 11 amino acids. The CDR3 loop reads CAWSVKQGLYF. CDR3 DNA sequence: TGTGCCTGGAGTGTAAAGCAGGGTCTATACTTC. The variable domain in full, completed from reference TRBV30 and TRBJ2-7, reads SQTIHQWPATLVQPVGSPLSLECTVEGTSNPNLYWYRQAAGRGLQLLFYSVGIGQISSEVPQNLSASRPQDRQFILSSKKLLLSDSGFYLCAWSVKQGLYFGPGTRLTVT.

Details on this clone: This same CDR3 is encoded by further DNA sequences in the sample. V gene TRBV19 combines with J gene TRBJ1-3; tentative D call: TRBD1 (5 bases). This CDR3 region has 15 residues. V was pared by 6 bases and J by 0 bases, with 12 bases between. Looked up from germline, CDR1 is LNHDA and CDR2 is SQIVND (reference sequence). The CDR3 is CASRRQFFSGNTIYF. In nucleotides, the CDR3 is TGTGCCAGTAGACGACAGTTCTTCTCTGGAAACACCATATATTTT. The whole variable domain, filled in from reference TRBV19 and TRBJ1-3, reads DGGITQSPKYLFRKEGQNVTLSCEQNLNHDAMYWYRQDPGQGLRLIYYSQIVNDFQKGDIAEGYSVSREKKESFPLTVTSAQKNPTAFYLCASRRQFFSGNTIYFGEGSWLTVV.

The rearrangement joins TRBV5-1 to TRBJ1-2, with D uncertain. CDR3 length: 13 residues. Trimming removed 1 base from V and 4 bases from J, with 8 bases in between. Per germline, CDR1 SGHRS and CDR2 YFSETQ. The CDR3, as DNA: TGCGCCAGCAGCTTGACAGAAACCTATGGCTACACCTTC. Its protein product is CASSLTETYGYTF.

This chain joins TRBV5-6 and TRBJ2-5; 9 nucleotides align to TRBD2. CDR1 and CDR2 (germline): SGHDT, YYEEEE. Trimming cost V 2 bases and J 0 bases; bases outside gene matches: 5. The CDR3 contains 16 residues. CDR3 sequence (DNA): TGTGCCAGCAGCTTAGCGAGCGGGGGGTACCAAGAGACCCAGTACTTC. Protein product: CASSLASGGYQETQYF. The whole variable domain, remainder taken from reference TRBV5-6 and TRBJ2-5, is DAGVTQSPTHLIKTRGQQVTLRCSPKSGHDTVSWYQQALGQGPQFIFQYYEEEERQRGNFPDRFSGHQFPNYSSELNVNALLLGDSALYLCASSLASGGYQETQYFGPGTRLLVL.

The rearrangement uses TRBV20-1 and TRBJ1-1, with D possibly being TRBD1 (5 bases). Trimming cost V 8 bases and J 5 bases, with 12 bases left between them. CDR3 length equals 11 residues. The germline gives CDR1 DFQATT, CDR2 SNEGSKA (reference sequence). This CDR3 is CSPGGGTEAFF. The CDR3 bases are TGCAGTCCGGGGGGGGGAACTGAAGCTTTCTTT.

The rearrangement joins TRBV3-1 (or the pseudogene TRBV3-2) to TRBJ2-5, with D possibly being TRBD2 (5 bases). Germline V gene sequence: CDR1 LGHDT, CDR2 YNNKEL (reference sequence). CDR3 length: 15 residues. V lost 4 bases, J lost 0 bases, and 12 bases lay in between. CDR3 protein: CASSLPDWYQETQYF. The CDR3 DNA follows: TGTGCCAGCAGCCTACCGGACTGGTACCAAGAGACCCAGTACTTC.

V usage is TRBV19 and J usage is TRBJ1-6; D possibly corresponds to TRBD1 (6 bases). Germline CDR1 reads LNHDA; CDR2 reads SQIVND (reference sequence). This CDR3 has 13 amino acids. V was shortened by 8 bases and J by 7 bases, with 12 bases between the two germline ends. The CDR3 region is CASGYRENSPLHF. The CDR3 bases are TGTGCCAGTGGGTACAGGGAAAATTCACCCCTCCACTTT.

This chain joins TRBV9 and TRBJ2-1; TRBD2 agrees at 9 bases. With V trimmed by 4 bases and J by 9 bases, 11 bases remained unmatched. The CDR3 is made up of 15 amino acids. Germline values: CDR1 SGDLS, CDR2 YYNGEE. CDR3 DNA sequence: TGTGCCAGCAGCCTTATGGGCGGGGGGGCCGTTGAGCAGTTCTTC. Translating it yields CASSLMGGGAVEQFF.

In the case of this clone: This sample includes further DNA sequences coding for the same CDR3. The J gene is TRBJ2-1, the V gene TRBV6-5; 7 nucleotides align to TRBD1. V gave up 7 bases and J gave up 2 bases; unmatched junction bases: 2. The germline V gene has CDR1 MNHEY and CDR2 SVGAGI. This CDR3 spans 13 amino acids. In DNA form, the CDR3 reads TGTGCCAGCACCGGACAGGCCTACAATGAGCAGTTCTTC. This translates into CASTGQAYNEQFF.

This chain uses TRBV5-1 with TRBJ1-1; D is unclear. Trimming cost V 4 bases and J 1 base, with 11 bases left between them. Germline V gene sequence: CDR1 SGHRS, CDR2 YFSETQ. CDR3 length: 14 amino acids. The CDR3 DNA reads TGCGCCAGCAGCAGTGGAGATTCGAACACTGAAGCTTTCTTT. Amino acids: CASSSGDSNTEAFF.

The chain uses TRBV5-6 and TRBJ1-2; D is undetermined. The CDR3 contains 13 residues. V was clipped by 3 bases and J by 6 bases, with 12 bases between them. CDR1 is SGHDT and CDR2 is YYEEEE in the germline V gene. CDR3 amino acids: CASSYDESDGYTF. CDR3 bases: TGTGCCAGCAGCTATGACGAAAGCGATGGCTACACCTTC.

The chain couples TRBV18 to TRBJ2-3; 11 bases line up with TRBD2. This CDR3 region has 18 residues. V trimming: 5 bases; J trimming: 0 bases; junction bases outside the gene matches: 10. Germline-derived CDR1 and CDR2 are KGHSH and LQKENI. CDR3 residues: CASSELAGAHKSTDTQYF. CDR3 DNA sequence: TGTGCCAGCTCAGAACTAGCGGGGGCCCATAAAAGCACAGATACGCAGTATTTT.

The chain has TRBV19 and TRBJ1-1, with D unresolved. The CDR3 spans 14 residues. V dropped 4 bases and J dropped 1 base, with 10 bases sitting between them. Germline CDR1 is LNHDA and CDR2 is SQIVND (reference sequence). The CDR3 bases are TGTGCCAGTAGTAAGCCGCCCGAGAACACTGAAGCTTTCTTT. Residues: CASSKPPENTEAFF. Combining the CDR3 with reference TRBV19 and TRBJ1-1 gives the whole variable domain DGGITQSPKYLFRKEGQNVTLSCEQNLNHDAMYWYRQDPGQGLRLIYYSQIVNDFQKGDIAEGYSVSREKKESFPLTVTSAQKNPTAFYLCASSKPPENTEAFFGQGTRLTVV.